Here is one T cell receptor (beta chain) with its context. Its matching antigen is unknown. V lost 0 bases to trimming and J lost 8 bases, with 11 bases between them. Germline V gives CDR1 LGHDT, CDR2 YNNKEL (reference sequence). This CDR3 comprises 15 residues. This specimen comes from a study of T cell responses to AZD1222 COVID-19 vaccine. General observations from the study: Females made up more of the donors, who were largely white British, and clonal diversity may have come out too low. Baseline seropositives among AZD1222 recipients totaled only six or seven.

Libraries were prepared by immunoSEQ multiplex PCR; TCRdb keeps only in-frame clonotypes and omits some of them. Here the sample spans 200,000 to 250,000 clones, approximately 94% being singletons. The receptor comes from an adult in good health. Here the sequenced sample was peripheral blood, taken on day 0 of MenACWY control vaccination. The chain is built from TRBV3-1 (or the pseudogene TRBV3-2) and TRBJ1-6; weak D call: TRBD1 (6 bases). CDR3 nucleotide sequence: TGTGCCAGCAGCCAAGAACAGGGCGGTCATTCACCCCTCCACTTT. Translated: CASSQEQGGHSPLHF.